Below are 12 T cell receptor beta chains sequenced from a single sample in a study of T cell responses to AZD1222 COVID-19 vaccine. The protocol was immunoSEQ multiplex PCR, while the TCRdb copy is restricted to in-frame clones and leaves out a portion. The table records fewer than 70,000 clones, around 80% of them present only once. The sequencing here drew on peripheral blood, taken 28 days after the second AZD1222 dose. The receptors stem from an adult who received the AZD1222 COVID-19 vaccine.

CDR3: CASSEAAGYEQYF. CDR3 DNA: TGTGCCAGCAGTGAAGCCGCAGGGTACGAGCAGTACTTC. The chain links TRBV6-1 to TRBJ2-7, with a possible D match to TRBD1 (5 bases). CDR1 and CDR2 from the germline V gene are MNHNS and SASEGT. CDR3 length: 13 amino acids. Trimming removed 0 bases at V and 4 bases at J, with 7 bases between.

V and J are TRBV7-3 and TRBJ2-2; no firm D call. V lost 4 bases, J lost 1 base, and 13 bases lay in between. The CDR3 is 16 amino acids. Germline V CDR1 and CDR2: SGHTA, FQGTGA. CDR3 protein: CASSSGPRGNTGELFF. Here the CDR3 DNA reads TGTGCCAGCAGCTCCGGCCCTCGCGGGAACACCGGGGAGCTGTTTTTT.

This clone was seen a single time. V gene TRBV29-1 combines with J gene TRBJ1-4, with D possibly being TRBD1 (6 bases). V lost 7 bases and J lost 8, with 17 bases in between. CDR1 is SQVTM, CDR2 ANQGSEA, per germline. This CDR3 region has 13 residues. This CDR3 is CSGQQGQGEKLFF. Here the CDR3 DNA reads TGCAGCGGACAACAGGGTCAGGGCGAAAAACTGTTTTTT.

The chain employs TRBV28 and TRBJ2-5; D remains ambiguous. This CDR3 comprises 17 residues. The germline CDR1 and CDR2 sequences are MDHEN and SYDVKM. V was clipped by 2 bases and J by 1 base, with 17 bases between them. As DNA, the CDR3 is TGTGCCAGCAGTTTAAATTCCCACAAAGCCCTCCAAGAGACCCAGTACTTC. It yields the protein CASSLNSHKALQETQYF.

This chain joins TRBV5-5 and TRBJ1-3, with 7 nucleotides matching TRBD1. With 4 bases clipped from V and 0 bases from J, the junction kept 13 bases outside the gene matches. The germline CDR1 and CDR2 sequences are SGHKS and YYEKEE (reference sequence). This CDR3 is 18 amino acids long. In DNA, the CDR3 is TGTGCCAGCAGCCCGAGGGGCGGGACAGCGCTCTCTGGAAACACCATATATTTT. Its translation: CASSPRGGTALSGNTIYF.

This clone appeared a few times. The chain recombines TRBV10-3 with TRBJ2-3, with TRBD2 matching over 10 bases. This CDR3 is built from 17 residues. Germline CDR1 and CDR2: ENHRY and SYGVKD. V trimming: 0 bases; J trimming: 6 bases; junction bases outside the gene matches: 9. The DNA for the CDR3 is TGTGCCATCAGTGAGTCGCTAGCGGGGGTATACACCGATACGCAGTATTTT. Encoded protein: CAISESLAGVYTDTQYF.

This clone showed up just once. This chain uses TRBV6-5 with TRBJ1-4; D gene unclear. The V gene lost 4 bases and the J gene lost 0 bases, with 6 bases spanning the gap. Germline lookup yields CDR1 MNHEY and CDR2 SVGAGI. The length of the CDR3 is 14 residues. The CDR3 coding sequence is TGTGCCAGCAGTTTCAGATCAACTAATGAAAAACTGTTTTTT. This encodes CASSFRSTNEKLFF.

The chain carries TRBV2 and TRBJ2-1, with TRBD1 matching over 8 bases. Trimming at V came to 1 base and at J to 7 bases, leaving 0 bases not matched to a gene. CDR1 is SNHLY and CDR2 is FYNNEI in the germline V gene. This CDR3 is built from 13 residues. The CDR3 DNA sequence: TGTGCCAGCAGTGAAGGGACAGGGAATGAGCAGTTCTTC. Translated: CASSEGTGNEQFF.

The chain recombines TRBV3-1 (or the pseudogene TRBV3-2) with TRBJ2-5; D unresolved. The germline gives CDR1 LGHDT, CDR2 YNNKEL (reference sequence). The CDR3 spans 15 residues. Trimming took off 2 bases at V and 5 bases at J, with 15 bases between the two ends. Here the CDR3 reads CASSQTTAPGETQYF. In nucleotides, the CDR3 is TGTGCCAGCAGCCAAACTACAGCTCCTGGTGAGACCCAGTACTTC.

CDR3: CATRGRGGTEAFF. The CDR3 coding sequence is TGTGCCACCAGGGGCCGGGGGGGAACTGAAGCTTTCTTT. V usage is TRBV24-1 and J usage is TRBJ1-1; D possibly corresponds to TRBD1 (5 bases). Per the germline V gene, CDR1 is KGHDR and CDR2 is SFDVKD. Deletions cut 7 bases from V and 5 bases from J, with 13 bases between. This CDR3 is built from 13 residues.

The chain couples TRBV19 to TRBJ2-3; no firm D call. Germline V gene lookup returns CDR1 LNHDA and CDR2 SQIVND (reference sequence). V lost 5 bases, J lost 1 base, and 16 bases lay in between. CDR3 length: 16 residues. CDR3 protein: CASSPTLAGGTDTQYF. DNA for the CDR3: TGTGCCAGTAGTCCAACCTTAGCAGGCGGCACAGATACGCAGTATTTT.

V is TRBV29-1 and J is TRBJ1-2, with D uncertain. Germline CDR1 reads SQVTM; CDR2 reads ANQGSEA. The germline V and J ends were trimmed by 2 bases and 4 bases, with 2 bases remaining between them. The CDR3 sequence is 10 residues long. DNA for the CDR3: TGCAGCGTTGAACTCTATGGCTACACCTTC. Residues: CSVELYGYTF.